The clone carrying this T cell receptor (beta chain) was counted between two and nine times. Its antigen is not known. Germline lookup yields CDR1 MNHNS and CDR2 SASEGT. Trimming took off 2 bases at V and 4 bases at J, with 14 bases between the two ends. This CDR3 spans 15 amino acids. This specimen belongs to a study of regulatory T cells in long-lasting Graves disease. The study's findings and limits: Persistent Graves' patients showed a TCR diversity that was lower than that of newly diagnosed ones. In persistent patients, shared public clonotypes (under 3,000) outnumbered those in new patients (about 970).

The time point here: persistent/refractory GD, antithyroid drugs over 5 years with positive TRAb. RNA isolated from PBMCs was used to make the TCR library. It was an endocrinology department in Xi'an, China, that provided the patients. Peripheral blood, at about 10 milliliters, went into EDTA tubes. Combining iRepertoire HTBI primers with Arm-PCR of CDR3 regions, the authors built TCR beta libraries. Using its own MiXCR run on the multiplex PCR reads, TCRdb lists one record per CDR3 protein. The repertoire has a few hundred thousand distinct CDR3 sequences, 20% to 25% of them found once; the top ten carry less than 15%.

The J gene is TRBJ1-1, the V gene TRBV6-1; the D gene is possibly TRBD1 (6 bases). Sequences were derived from peripheral blood mononuclear cells (PBMCs), sampled when the disease was refractory, from a patient treated with antithyroid drugs. The TCR sequence derives from a female donor with Graves disease. The CDR3 nucleotides read TGTGCCAGCAGTGAAAGGGGGGCCGGGCGCACTGAAGCTTTCTTT. Translating gives CASSERGAGRTEAFF.